The source of this T cell receptor beta chain is a study of molecular identifiers for immune sequencing clone quantification (dated by TCRdb to the late 2010s). About the study as a whole: For a replicate experiment, the RNA from either approximately 20,000 or 98,000 naive CD8 T cells was divided into five aliquots, and four of those aliquots went on to sequencing. This methods study used CD8 T cells to benchmark TCR RNA copy counting and molecular-identifier clustering-based TCR repertoire sequencing (MIDCIRS). Results the study describes overall, beyond this receptor: In CMV-specific effector cells, clones with more than 20 RNA copies accounted for over 97% of molecules, whereas in naive cells such clones accounted for under 1%. When barcode sub-clustering was left out, chimeric consensus sequences inflated TCR diversity, with chimeras reaching as high as 47%. Identical TCR molecules sharing a barcode could cause highly expanded clone sizes to be underestimated. Spiked-in Jurkat TCR RNA equivalent to a single cell was reported to be detectable even among approximately 1 million naive CD8 T cells. Modeling estimated about three recovered TCR RNA copies per cell, compared with about 10 by digital PCR, which implies approximately 30% capture efficiency. Naive libraries contained spiked-in Jurkat TCR RNA (more than 9 copies' worth), which is not part of the donor repertoire.

Libraries of naive CD8 T cells were built from approximately 20,000 to 1,000,000 sorted cells, with 10%, 30% or 50% of the purified RNA used. Naive CD8 T cells, defined as CD8+CD4-CCR7+CD45RA+, were FACS-sorted into RLT Plus buffer on a BD FACSAria II. Detection sensitivity was tested by spiking Jurkat RNA equal to around 11 TCR copies' worth into samples containing 20,000-1,000,000 naive CD8 T cells. Enrichment of CD8 T cells was performed with RosetteSep CD8+ T Cell Enrichment Cocktail and Ficoll-Paque, after which ACK red cell lysis was carried out. Library prep was done by PCR. Sequenced using a NextSeq 500. Bulk TCR libraries were generated as previously described, with the TCR primers listed in Table S5 used. The Qiagen AllPrep DNA/RNA kit was used to purify total RNA. Reads from multiple sequencing runs of the same library were pooled before analysis. For the original study's pipeline: Reads were retained only if the reads had an exact TCR constant sequence, and the retained reads were trimmed to 150 nt and grouped according to their 12-nt molecular barcodes. Reads within each barcode group were sub-clustered using a 15% Levenshtein threshold, and quality-weighted consensus sequences were constructed for each RNA molecule. Non-functional sequences were discarded, and so were lower-count sequences lying one edit away from another sequence. Barcode sub-clusters with fewer than 20% of the maximum read count were removed, based on fitting two negative binomial distributions. The public reads were reprocessed in TCRdb via fastp at Q25 and MiXCR, keeping in-frame beta chains. Each record represents a unique CDR3 protein, reported with the most common genes and DNA among its rows. The V and J calls and clone size come from TCRdb's table, not from the authors' own analysis. The sample data list some 680,000 distinct CDR3 sequences, and about 25% of these were observed just once. The ten biggest clones cover 0.78% of the sample.

This clonotype was recorded at least ten times. The antigen it binds to is not known. Base qualities are not at hand, and no much larger clone is one base apart. The cysteine opens and the phenylalanine closes a CDR3 of 14 amino acids. Kept here is only the CDR3 DNA, which spans 42 bases and is read in frame from base 1. Here V drops 1 base and J drops 6 bases, and the junction holds 4 bases not matched to any gene. CDR1 SEHNR and CDR2 FQNEAQ are derived from the germline V gene (reference sequence). This chain joins TRBV7-9 to TRBJ2-7; TRBD2 aligns with 9 central bases. The TCR originated in a human donor in good health. Some libraries in this study had Jurkat cell RNA spiked in. Input material: naive CD8+ T cells from blood, with Jurkat cell RNA spiked in. The intended sense of this specimen's cell subset or site label: FACS-sorted CD8+CD4-CCR7+CD45RA+ naive T cells. The nucleotide sequence reads TGTGCCAGCAGCTTAGTAGCGGGAGCGGGCGAGCAGTACTTC. Its protein is CASSLVAGAGEQYF.